These 2 T cell receptor beta chains were sequenced from one sample in a study of cytomegalovirus exposure and HLA in healthy donors. Primers: 60 Vbeta forward and 13 Jbeta reverse. Some clones are missing from TCRdb's copy, which holds only in-frame ones; the method was immunoSEQ multiplex PCR. The sample records about 110,000 clones, over 70% being singletons. Sequencing used PBMCs. The source is a boy aged 10-17 years in good health and CMV-seronegative.

V and J are TRBV18 and TRBJ1-3; no reliable D call. Looked up from germline, CDR1 is KGHSH and CDR2 is LQKENI. Trimming shortened V by 2 bases and J by 0 bases, and 11 bases separated the two germline ends. This CDR3 has 16 residues. CDR3 DNA: TGTGCCAGCTCACCAAGCCAGGCACCCTCTGGAAACACCATATATTTT. This encodes CASSPSQAPSGNTIYF.

The J gene is TRBJ2-7, the V gene TRBV6-6; no clear D gene. This CDR3 is 12 amino acids long. CDR1 and CDR2 (germline): MNHNY, SVGAGI (reference sequence). V shed 4 bases and J shed 6 bases, with 10 bases lying between them. In nucleotides, the CDR3 is TGTGCCAGCAGTTCAGGATCTATCGAGCAGTACTTC. Amino acids: CASSSGSIEQYF.